The clone carrying this TCR beta chain has a handful of counts. The antigen remains undetermined. Germline CDR1 LGHNT, CDR2 FRNRAP. Trimming left V 5 bases short and J 4 bases short, with 11 bases between. This CDR3 spans 13 amino acids. The sample belongs to a study of beta chain features in type 1 diabetes. The sequenced template was cDNA made from the entire isolated RNA. Using immunoSEQ multiplex PCR, the repertoire was profiled, and TCRdb retains in-frame clones only, with some absent. The sample has hundreds of thousands of clones; roughly a tenth are singletons. Study outcomes and limitations: Within each of all four CD4+ subsets, Type 1 diabetes patients had TCRB CDR3s that were moderately but significantly shorter. Over-representation of high TCR-expressing cells was a possible consequence of cDNA sequencing. Lower insertion and higher deletion counts appeared at VDJ junctions in type 1 diabetes patients.

V and J are TRBV12-5 and TRBJ1-1; D call uncertain. The sequence was obtained from a man under 40 with type 1 diabetes. The sequenced sample consisted of naive CD4+ T cells from blood. The CDR3 coding sequence is TGTGCTAGTGGTCCTGTGCGGGCCACTGAAGCTTTCTTT. The encoded protein is CASGPVRATEAFF.